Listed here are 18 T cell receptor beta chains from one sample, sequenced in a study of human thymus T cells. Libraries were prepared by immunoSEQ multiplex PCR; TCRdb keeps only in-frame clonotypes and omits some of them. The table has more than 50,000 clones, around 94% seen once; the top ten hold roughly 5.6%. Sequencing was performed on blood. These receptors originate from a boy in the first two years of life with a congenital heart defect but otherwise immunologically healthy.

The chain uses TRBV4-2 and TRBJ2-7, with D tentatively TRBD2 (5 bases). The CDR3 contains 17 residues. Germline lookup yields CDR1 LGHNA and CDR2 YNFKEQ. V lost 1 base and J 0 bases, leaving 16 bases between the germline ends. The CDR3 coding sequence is TGTGCCAGCAGCCAAGTGCAGGCCGGACGGGGCTCCTACGAGCAGTACTTC. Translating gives CASSQVQAGRGSYEQYF.

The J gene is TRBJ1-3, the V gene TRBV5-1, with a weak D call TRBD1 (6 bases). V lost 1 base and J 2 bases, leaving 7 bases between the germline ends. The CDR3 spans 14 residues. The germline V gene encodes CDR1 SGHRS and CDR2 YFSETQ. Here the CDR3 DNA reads TGCGCCAGCAGCTTGACAGGGCCTGGAAACACCATATATTTT. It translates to CASSLTGPGNTIYF.

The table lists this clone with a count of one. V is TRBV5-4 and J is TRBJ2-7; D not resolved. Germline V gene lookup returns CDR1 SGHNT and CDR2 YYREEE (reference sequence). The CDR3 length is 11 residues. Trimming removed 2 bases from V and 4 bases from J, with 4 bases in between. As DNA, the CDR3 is TGTGCCAGCAGCTTTGGGTACGAGCAGTACTTC. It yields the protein CASSFGYEQYF.

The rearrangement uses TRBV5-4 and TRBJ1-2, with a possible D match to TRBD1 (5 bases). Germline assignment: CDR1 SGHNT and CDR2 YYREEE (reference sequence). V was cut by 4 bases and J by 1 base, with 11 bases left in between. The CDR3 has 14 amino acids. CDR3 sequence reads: CASSPVGDNYGYTF. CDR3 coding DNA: TGTGCCAGCAGCCCGGTAGGGGATAACTATGGCTACACCTTC.

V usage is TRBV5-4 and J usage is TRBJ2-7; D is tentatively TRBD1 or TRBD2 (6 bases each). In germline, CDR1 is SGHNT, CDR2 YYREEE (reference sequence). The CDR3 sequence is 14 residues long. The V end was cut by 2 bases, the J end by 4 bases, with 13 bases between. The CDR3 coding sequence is TGTGCCAGCAGCTTAGGGGGTAGCGGTTACGAGCAGTACTTC. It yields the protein CASSLGGSGYEQYF.

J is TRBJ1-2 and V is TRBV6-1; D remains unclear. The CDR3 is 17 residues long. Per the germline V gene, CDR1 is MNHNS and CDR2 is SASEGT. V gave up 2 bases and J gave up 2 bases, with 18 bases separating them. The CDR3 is CASSESRGWTQNYGYTF. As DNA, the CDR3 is TGTGCCAGCAGTGAATCCAGAGGGTGGACCCAAAACTATGGCTACACCTTC.

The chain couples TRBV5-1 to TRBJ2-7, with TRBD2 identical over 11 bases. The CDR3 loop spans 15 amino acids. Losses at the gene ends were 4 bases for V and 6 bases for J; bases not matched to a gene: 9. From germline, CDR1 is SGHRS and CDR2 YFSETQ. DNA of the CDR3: TGCGCCAGCAGCCCCGAACTAGCGGGGGTCATCGAGCAGTACTTC. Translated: CASSPELAGVIEQYF.

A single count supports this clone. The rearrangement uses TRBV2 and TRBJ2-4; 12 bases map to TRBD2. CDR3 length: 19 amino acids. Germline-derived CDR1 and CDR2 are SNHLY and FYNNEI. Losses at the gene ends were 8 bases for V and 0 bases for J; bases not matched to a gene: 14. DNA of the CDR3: TGTGCCAGCCTATTTCCGGGACTAGCGGGCCCGCTAGCCAAAAACATTCAGTACTTC. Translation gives CASLFPGLAGPLAKNIQYF.

The CDR3 reads CASSYSGDEQFF. The DNA for the CDR3 is TGTGCCAGCAGTTACTCAGGGGATGAGCAGTTCTTC. The chain has TRBV6-5 and TRBJ2-1; a possible D gene is TRBD1 (5 bases). This CDR3 is built from 12 residues. With 0 bases removed from V and 8 bases from J, the gap between germline ends came to 5 bases. The germline CDR1 and CDR2 sequences are MNHEY and SVGAGI.

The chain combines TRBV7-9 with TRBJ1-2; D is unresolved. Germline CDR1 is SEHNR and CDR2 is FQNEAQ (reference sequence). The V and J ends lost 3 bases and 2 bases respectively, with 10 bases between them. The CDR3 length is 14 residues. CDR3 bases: TGTGCCAGCAGCTTCGGCTGGCAGAACTATGGCTACACCTTC. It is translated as CASSFGWQNYGYTF.

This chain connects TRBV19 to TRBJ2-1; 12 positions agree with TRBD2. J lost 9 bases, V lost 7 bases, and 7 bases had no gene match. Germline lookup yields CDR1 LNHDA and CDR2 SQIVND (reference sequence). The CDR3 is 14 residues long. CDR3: CASTPLTSGGEQFF. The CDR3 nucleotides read TGTGCCAGTACCCCCTTGACTAGCGGGGGTGAGCAGTTCTTC.

The CDR3 spells CSVVGQGGSETQYF. The CDR3 nucleotides read TGCAGCGTAGTGGGACAGGGGGGATCAGAGACCCAGTACTTC. The chain is built from TRBV29-1 and TRBJ2-5; 11 positions agree with TRBD1. The CDR3 runs 14 residues. Per the germline V gene, CDR1 is SQVTM and CDR2 is ANQGSEA. After removal of 6 bases from V and 4 bases from J, the junction contained 7 bases not matched to a gene.

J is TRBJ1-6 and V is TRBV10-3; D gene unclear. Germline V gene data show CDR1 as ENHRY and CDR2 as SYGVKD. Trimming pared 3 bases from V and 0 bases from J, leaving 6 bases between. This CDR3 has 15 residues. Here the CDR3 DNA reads TGTGCCATCAGTGACCCCGGCTCCTATAATTCACCCCTCCACTTT. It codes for CAISDPGSYNSPLHF.

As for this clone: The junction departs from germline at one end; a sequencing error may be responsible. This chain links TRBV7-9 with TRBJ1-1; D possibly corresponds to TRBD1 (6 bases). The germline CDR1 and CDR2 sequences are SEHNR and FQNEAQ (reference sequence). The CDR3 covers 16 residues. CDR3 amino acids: CASSLDLRGVNTEAFF. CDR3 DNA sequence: TGTGCCAGCAGTTTAGATCTGAGGGGGGTGAACACTGAAGCTTTCTTT.

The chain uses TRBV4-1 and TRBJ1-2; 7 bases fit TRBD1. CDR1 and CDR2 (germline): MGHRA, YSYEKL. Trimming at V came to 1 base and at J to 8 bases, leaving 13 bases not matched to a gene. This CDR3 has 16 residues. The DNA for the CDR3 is TGCGCCAGCAGCCAAGGTTGGGTACGACAGGGAGGAGGCTACACCTTC. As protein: CASSQGWVRQGGGYTF.

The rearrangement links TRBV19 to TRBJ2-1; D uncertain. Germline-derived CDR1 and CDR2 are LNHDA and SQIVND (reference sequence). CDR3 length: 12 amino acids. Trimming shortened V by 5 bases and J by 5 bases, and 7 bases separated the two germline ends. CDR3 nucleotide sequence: TGTGCCAGTAGTCTTGCCCACAATGAGCAGTTCTTC. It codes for CASSLAHNEQFF.

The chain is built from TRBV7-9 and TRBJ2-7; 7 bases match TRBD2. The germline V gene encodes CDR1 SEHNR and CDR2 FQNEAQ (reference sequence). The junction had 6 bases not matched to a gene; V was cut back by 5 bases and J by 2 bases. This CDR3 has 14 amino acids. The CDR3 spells CASSPRGEPYEQYF. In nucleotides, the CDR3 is TGTGCCAGCAGCCCACGGGGGGAGCCCTACGAGCAGTACTTC.

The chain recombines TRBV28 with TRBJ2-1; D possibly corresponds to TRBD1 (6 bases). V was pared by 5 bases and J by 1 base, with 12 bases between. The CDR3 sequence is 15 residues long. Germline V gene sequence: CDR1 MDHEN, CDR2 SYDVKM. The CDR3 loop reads CASSPRGSSYNEQFF. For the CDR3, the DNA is TGTGCCAGCAGTCCCAGGGGCTCGTCCTACAATGAGCAGTTCTTC.